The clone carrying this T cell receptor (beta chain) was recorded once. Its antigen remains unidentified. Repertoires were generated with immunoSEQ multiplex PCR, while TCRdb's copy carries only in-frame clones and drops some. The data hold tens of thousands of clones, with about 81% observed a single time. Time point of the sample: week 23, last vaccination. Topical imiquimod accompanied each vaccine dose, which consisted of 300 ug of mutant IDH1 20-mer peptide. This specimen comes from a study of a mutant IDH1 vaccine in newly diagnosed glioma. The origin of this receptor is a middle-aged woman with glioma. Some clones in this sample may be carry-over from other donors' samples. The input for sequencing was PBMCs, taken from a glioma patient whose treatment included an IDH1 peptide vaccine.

CDR3 nucleotide sequence: TGTGCCAGTAGTGAGGACAGAGGGTACACTGAAGCTTTCTTT. It is translated as CASSEDRGYTEAFF. The V call is TRBV19, the J call TRBJ1-1; a possible D gene is TRBD1 (6 bases). Germline lookup yields CDR1 LNHDA and CDR2 SQIVND (reference sequence). The CDR3 extends over 14 amino acids. Trimming removed 5 bases at V and 3 bases at J, with 13 bases between.